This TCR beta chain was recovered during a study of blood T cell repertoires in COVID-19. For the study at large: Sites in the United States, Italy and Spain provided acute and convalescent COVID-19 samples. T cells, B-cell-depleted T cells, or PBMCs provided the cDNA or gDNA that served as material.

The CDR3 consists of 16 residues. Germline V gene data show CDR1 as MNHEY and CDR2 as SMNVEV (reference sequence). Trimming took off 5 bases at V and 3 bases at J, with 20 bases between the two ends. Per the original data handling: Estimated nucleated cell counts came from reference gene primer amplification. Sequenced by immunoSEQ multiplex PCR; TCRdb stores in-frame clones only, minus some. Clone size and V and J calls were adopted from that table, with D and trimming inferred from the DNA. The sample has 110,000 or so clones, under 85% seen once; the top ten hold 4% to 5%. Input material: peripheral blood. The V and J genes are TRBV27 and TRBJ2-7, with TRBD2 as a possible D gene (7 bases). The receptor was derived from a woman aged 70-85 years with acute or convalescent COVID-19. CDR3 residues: CASSPGLGGAYYEQYV. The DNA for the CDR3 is TGTGCCAGCAGTCCCGGATTGGGGGGGGCATACTACGAGCAGTACGTC.